Described below is a single T cell receptor (beta chain) sequence and its context. The antigen is unknown. In chemo-refractory metastatic non-small-cell lung cancer, patients got ipilimumab CTLA-4 blockade together with focal radiation. This sample stems from a study of radiotherapy plus CTLA-4 blockade in lung cancer. The wider study: Patients showed objective responses in 15% to 20% of cases and disease control in roughly 34%. The study, taken as a whole, reports: According to reports, early shifts in blood T cell clones, alongside interferon-beta, forecast response most accurately. Once radiotherapy plus ipilimumab had been given, TCR clones derived from tumor expanded in blood.

The protocol was immunoSEQ multiplex PCR, while the TCRdb copy is restricted to in-frame clones and leaves out a portion. Seen here are approximately 60,000 clones, 82% observed once, and the top ten hold around 6.6%. V lost 2 bases and J lost 6, with 13 bases in between. The CDR3 is made up of 14 amino acids. CDR1 LNHDA and CDR2 SQIVND come from the germline V gene (reference sequence). This clonotype originated in a human donor with non-small cell lung cancer whose response to radiotherapy plus ipilimumab could not be evaluated. Sequencing used peripheral blood, obtained from a patient treated with radiotherapy plus ipilimumab. The rearrangement uses TRBV19 and TRBJ1-2; tentative D call: TRBD1 (6 bases). DNA of the CDR3: TGTGCCAGTAGTATATCCAGGGGCGGGCATGGCTACACCTTC. Its protein product is CASSISRGGHGYTF. The full variable domain, its missing parts supplied by reference TRBV19 and TRBJ1-2, is DGGITQSPKYLFRKEGQNVTLSCEQNLNHDAMYWYRQDPGQGLRLIYYSQIVNDFQKGDIAEGYSVSREKKESFPLTVTSAQKNPTAFYLCASSISRGGHGYTFGSGTRLTVV.